The sequence of this TCR beta chain was determined in a study of OX40 agonist ivuxolimab in advanced cancers. The CDR3 length is 15 residues. The ends lost 1 base at V and 7 bases at J; junction bases unmatched: 4. Germline V lookup: CDR1 ENHRY, CDR2 SYGVKD. Clones were read by immunoSEQ multiplex PCR, and TCRdb kept only the in-frame ones, dropping some. Of about 68,000 clones in the sample, approximately 87% were seen once. The TCR was taken from an adult with an advanced solid tumor such as melanoma, head and neck, liver or kidney cancer. This rearrangement joins TRBV10-3 to TRBJ1-6, with 7 nucleotides matching TRBD1. The sequencing here drew on CD4+ or CD8+ T cells sorted from blood, taken in a trial of the OX40 agonist ivuxolimab. The CDR3 DNA is TGTGCCATCAGTGAGTGGGCAGGGGGGAATTCACCCCTCCACTTT. Translating it yields CAISEWAGGNSPLHF.